The rows below give T cell receptor beta chains drawn from one sample of a study of blood T cell repertoires in COVID-19. Libraries were prepared by immunoSEQ multiplex PCR; TCRdb keeps only in-frame clonotypes and omits some of them. The data show around 300,000 clones, 65% to 90% seen once. Sequenced: peripheral blood. Source of these receptors: a human donor in a cohort sampled during active COVID-19. CDR3s include the opening cysteine and the closing phenylalanine or tryptophan. D genes are given only for firm matches. Clone size is given for some rows only: seen once, a few or many times, or a class if the clone is expanded.

d_gene: TRBD1; v_gene: TRBV6-1; j_gene: TRBJ1-2; abundance: .; CDR3nt: TGTGCCAGCAGTGAGACAGGGTATGGCTACACCTTC; CDR3aa: CASSETGYGYTF
d_gene: TRBD1; v_gene: TRBV5-3; j_gene: TRBJ1-3; abundance: .; CDR3nt: TGTGCCAGAAGAAATGATATTCCCGCCGGACAGGCTAACTCTGGAAACACCATATATTTT; CDR3aa: CARRNDIPAGQANSGNTIYF
d_gene: TRBD2; v_gene: TRBV25-1; j_gene: TRBJ2-1; abundance: .; CDR3nt: TGTGCCAGCACCGGGGGGCTAGCGGGGGAAGGTGGCAATGAGCAGTTCTTC; CDR3aa: CASTGGLAGEGGNEQFF
d_gene: .; v_gene: TRBV12-3/TRBV12-4; j_gene: TRBJ1-1; abundance: .; CDR3nt: TGTGCCAGCAGTTCCCCCGCCGGAGCTTTCTTT; CDR3aa: CASSSPAGAFF
d_gene: .; v_gene: TRBV27; j_gene: TRBJ2-3; abundance: .; CDR3nt: TGTGCCAGCAGTTTTTCTAGCACAGATACGCAGTATTTT; CDR3aa: CASSFSSTDTQYF
d_gene: .; v_gene: TRBV5-6; j_gene: TRBJ1-6; abundance: once; CDR3nt: TGTGCCAGCGGACAGTTCCCCTGGGGCTCCTATAATTCACCCCTCCACTTT; CDR3aa: CASGQFPWGSYNSPLHF
d_gene: TRBD1; v_gene: TRBV19; j_gene: TRBJ1-2; abundance: .; CDR3nt: TGTGCCACCCGGCGGGACAGGGGAGGCTATGGCTACACCTTC; CDR3aa: CATRRDRGGYGYTF
d_gene: .; v_gene: TRBV18; j_gene: TRBJ1-5; abundance: .; CDR3nt: TGTGCCAGCTCACCTTCAGGGGCCCTTAATCAGCCCCAGCATTTT; CDR3aa: CASSPSGALNQPQHF
d_gene: .; v_gene: TRBV4-1; j_gene: TRBJ1-2; abundance: .; CDR3nt: TGCGCCAGCAGCCAAGAGAAGGGGCGCGGGGACTATGGCTACACCTTC; CDR3aa: CASSQEKGRGDYGYTF
d_gene: .; v_gene: TRBV5-6; j_gene: TRBJ1-2; abundance: .; CDR3nt: TGTGCCAGCACCCGGGGGTCCACTAACTATGGCTACACCTTC; CDR3aa: CASTRGSTNYGYTF
d_gene: .; v_gene: TRBV6-5; j_gene: TRBJ1-1; abundance: .; CDR3nt: TGTGCCAGCAGTTACGGCAGGCAGGAAGCTTTCTTT; CDR3aa: CASSYGRQEAFF
d_gene: TRBD2; v_gene: TRBV30; j_gene: TRBJ2-6; abundance: .; CDR3nt: TGTGCCTGGAGTGGGCAACGGACTAGCGGGGGGCCTGGGGCCAACGTCCTGACTTTC; CDR3aa: CAWSGQRTSGGPGANVLTF
d_gene: TRBD1; v_gene: TRBV7-9; j_gene: TRBJ1-2; abundance: .; CDR3nt: TGTGCCAGCAGCCTGTTACAGGGGGGCCACGCCGGTGGCTACACCTTC; CDR3aa: CASSLLQGGHAGGYTF
d_gene: .; v_gene: TRBV7-9; j_gene: TRBJ2-2; abundance: .; CDR3nt: TGTGCCAGCAGCTTAGCGCGCAGGCGACCAGGGGAGCTGTTTTTT; CDR3aa: CASSLARRRPGELFF
d_gene: TRBD1; v_gene: TRBV27; j_gene: TRBJ2-2; abundance: .; CDR3nt: TGTGCCAGCAGAGGACAGGGGTTAGGCACCGGGGAGCTGTTTTTT; CDR3aa: CASRGQGLGTGELFF
d_gene: .; v_gene: TRBV7-9; j_gene: TRBJ2-3; abundance: few; CDR3nt: TGTGCCAGCAGCCAGGGCAGCATGGGCACAGATACGCAGTATTTT; CDR3aa: CASSQGSMGTDTQYF
d_gene: .; v_gene: TRBV21-1; j_gene: TRBJ2-7; abundance: .; CDR3nt: TGTGCCAGCAGCCCAATTCAGGGGTTCTCCTACGAGCAGTACTTC; CDR3aa: CASSPIQGFSYEQYF
d_gene: .; v_gene: TRBV30; j_gene: TRBJ1-5; abundance: .; CDR3nt: TGTGCCTGGAGTACAGGGCTGAAGCAGCCCCAGCATTTT; CDR3aa: CAWSTGLKQPQHF
d_gene: TRBD1; v_gene: TRBV25-1; j_gene: TRBJ1-4; abundance: .; CDR3nt: TGTGCCAGCAGTGACGGGGACAGAGGACTGTTTTTT; CDR3aa: CASSDGDRGLFF
d_gene: .; v_gene: TRBV19; j_gene: TRBJ1-6; abundance: .; CDR3nt: TGTGCCAGTAGTATTCTTGGGGGCCCCAGCTCCTATAATTCACCCCTCCACTTT; CDR3aa: CASSILGGPSSYNSPLHF
d_gene: TRBD1; v_gene: TRBV6-5; j_gene: TRBJ2-1; abundance: .; CDR3nt: TGTGCCAGCAGCCAATCCGGGACAGGGTGGAGTGAGCAGTTCTTC; CDR3aa: CASSQSGTGWSEQFF
d_gene: TRBD1; v_gene: TRBV30; j_gene: TRBJ1-2; abundance: .; CDR3nt: TGTGCCTGGGACACAGGGGGGGACTATGGCTATACCTTC; CDR3aa: CAWDTGGDYGYTF
d_gene: TRBD1; v_gene: TRBV19; j_gene: TRBJ1-4; abundance: .; CDR3nt: TGTGCCAGTAGTGGGGGGACAGGGGGTAATGAAAAACTGTTTTTT; CDR3aa: CASSGGTGGNEKLFF
d_gene: .; v_gene: TRBV2; j_gene: TRBJ2-7; abundance: .; CDR3nt: TGTGCCAGCAGTATCGGTGGTGTCTCCTACGAGCAGTACTTC; CDR3aa: CASSIGGVSYEQYF
d_gene: .; v_gene: TRBV5-1; j_gene: TRBJ2-7; abundance: .; CDR3nt: TGCGCCAGCAGCTTGGAAATAGGAGTCCCCTCCTACGAGCAGTACTTC; CDR3aa: CASSLEIGVPSYEQYF
d_gene: .; v_gene: TRBV10-1; j_gene: TRBJ1-5; abundance: .; CDR3nt: TGCGCCAGCAGTGAGGCGGGTAGCAATCAGCCCCAGCATTTT; CDR3aa: CASSEAGSNQPQHF
d_gene: .; v_gene: TRBV6-5; j_gene: TRBJ2-7; abundance: .; CDR3nt: TGTGCCAGCAGTTACGGGGGCCGCGAGCAGTACTTC; CDR3aa: CASSYGGREQYF
d_gene: TRBD2; v_gene: TRBV6-4; j_gene: TRBJ2-7; abundance: .; CDR3nt: TGTGCCAGCCCTTCAAGATTAGCGGGGGGACCCTACGAGCAGTACTTC; CDR3aa: CASPSRLAGGPYEQYF
d_gene: TRBD2; v_gene: TRBV7-3; j_gene: TRBJ2-2; abundance: .; CDR3nt: TGTGCCAGCAGGCTAGCGGGGGGGCCCCCCGGGGAGCTGTTTTTT; CDR3aa: CASRLAGGPPGELFF
d_gene: TRBD2; v_gene: TRBV30; j_gene: TRBJ2-3; abundance: .; CDR3nt: TGTGCCTGCGAACTAGCGGGGGGGCCAGATACGCAGTATTTT; CDR3aa: CACELAGGPDTQYF
d_gene: TRBD2; v_gene: TRBV25-1; j_gene: TRBJ2-2; abundance: .; CDR3nt: TGTGCCAGCAGTGAATTAGCGGGGGACACCGGGGAGCTGTTTTTT; CDR3aa: CASSELAGDTGELFF
d_gene: .; v_gene: TRBV5-8; j_gene: TRBJ1-4; abundance: .; CDR3nt: TGTGCCAGCAGGGGGGGGACTAATGAAAAACTGTTTTTT; CDR3aa: CASRGGTNEKLFF
d_gene: .; v_gene: TRBV5-5; j_gene: TRBJ1-2; abundance: .; CDR3nt: TGTGCCAGCAGCGCCGGGTCAGGGGCGCAAGGCTACACCTTC; CDR3aa: CASSAGSGAQGYTF
d_gene: .; v_gene: TRBV12-5; j_gene: TRBJ2-3; abundance: .; CDR3nt: TGTGCTAGTGGTTTGGTGTCTGGACTTACGCAGTATTTT; CDR3aa: CASGLVSGLTQYF
d_gene: .; v_gene: TRBV5-1; j_gene: TRBJ2-7; abundance: .; CDR3nt: TGCGCCAGCAGCTTGGAACAGGCCTACGAGCAGTACTTC; CDR3aa: CASSLEQAYEQYF
d_gene: .; v_gene: TRBV5-6; j_gene: TRBJ2-7; abundance: .; CDR3nt: TGTGCCAGCAGCTTTAGCCGCTACGAGCAGTACTTC; CDR3aa: CASSFSRYEQYF
d_gene: .; v_gene: TRBV12-3/TRBV12-4; j_gene: TRBJ2-7; abundance: .; CDR3nt: TGTGCCAGCAGTTTAGAGGGGGTGGGGGAGCAGTACTTC; CDR3aa: CASSLEGVGEQYF
d_gene: TRBD1; v_gene: TRBV15; j_gene: TRBJ1-3; abundance: .; CDR3nt: TGTGCCACCAGCAGAGATTCCGGGACAGGGAAGTTGACCATATATTTT; CDR3aa: CATSRDSGTGKLTIYF
d_gene: .; v_gene: TRBV12-3/TRBV12-4; j_gene: TRBJ2-7; abundance: .; CDR3nt: TGTGCCAGCAGTTTACCCCAGGGTTTCGAGCAGTACTTC; CDR3aa: CASSLPQGFEQYF
d_gene: .; v_gene: TRBV5-1; j_gene: TRBJ1-1; abundance: .; CDR3nt: TGCGCCAGCAGCTTGGCCATAGTAGAGGGGGACGGGGCTTTCTTT; CDR3aa: CASSLAIVEGDGAFF
d_gene: .; v_gene: TRBV4-1; j_gene: TRBJ1-1; abundance: once; CDR3nt: TGCGCCAGCAGCCCCCTGGGCTCTATGAACACTGAAGCTTTCTTT; CDR3aa: CASSPLGSMNTEAFF
d_gene: .; v_gene: TRBV20-1; j_gene: TRBJ1-3; abundance: once; CDR3nt: TGCAGTGCTGTAGCAGGAAACACCATATATTTT; CDR3aa: CSAVAGNTIYF